This TCR beta chain was found in a study of blood T cell repertoires in COVID-19. For the study at large: COVID-19 samples, acute and convalescent, were from the United States, Italy and Spain. PBMCs, B-cell-depleted T cells, or T cells were the source of the cDNA or gDNA that made up the material.

Original methodology: Estimated nucleated cell counts came from reference gene primer amplification. Here immunoSEQ multiplex PCR was the method, and the copy in TCRdb shows in-frame clones only, minus some. V and J calls and clone size come straight from that table; D and trimming were deduced from the DNA. The data hold around 150,000 clones, with around nine tenths observed a single time. Germline V gives CDR1 SGHVS, CDR2 FQNEAQ. J was trimmed by 4 bases and V by 5 bases; bases with no gene match: 8. The CDR3 loop spans 15 amino acids. This rearrangement joins TRBV7-8 to TRBJ1-1; 9 bases line up with TRBD1. The receptor was derived from a human donor in a cohort sampled during active COVID-19. The sequenced sample was peripheral blood. The DNA of the CDR3 is TGTGCCAGCAGCACTGGGACAGGGTTTAGCACTGAAGCTTTCTTT. This encodes CASSTGTGFSTEAFF.